The present T cell receptor beta chain was sequenced within a study of cytomegalovirus exposure and HLA in healthy donors. Study observations and caveats: Across donors, most TCRs were seen rarely, yet some public ones were widespread.

Notes on this clone: Antigen unknown.

V was clipped by 2 bases and J by 10 bases; unmatched bases: 12. The CDR3 is 17 amino acids. Germline lookup yields CDR1 PRHDT and CDR2 FYEKMQ (reference sequence). The data were produced by immunoSEQ multiplex PCR, yet TCRdb's version contains in-frame clones alone and is incomplete. Of more than 80,000 clones listed, about 95% were seen once; the top ten hold 1.3%. This clonotype was obtained from a woman between 18 and 30 years old in good health and CMV-seronegative. The sequencing input was PBMCs. The chain is built from TRBV13 and TRBJ2-1; 12 bases fit TRBD2. The CDR3 DNA sequence: TGTGCCAGCAGCTTAACCCCCTGGACTAGCGGGATAGTCGAGCAGTTCTTC. Encoded protein: CASSLTPWTSGIVEQFF.